The entry that follows covers one T cell receptor beta chain sequence. Its antigen remains unidentified. The record originates from a study of shared clonotypes between healthy human individuals. Turning to the study itself: Aged 18 to 49, the donors were a couple of women and a few men. Findings of the study overall: Memory subsets generally showed smaller estimated richness than naive subsets did.

Clones were read by immunoSEQ multiplex PCR, and TCRdb kept only the in-frame ones, dropping some. The data hold 2 million or so clones, with roughly 94% observed a single time. Between the trimmed V and J ends, which lost 5 bases and 3 bases, there was a span of 17 bases. Germline-derived CDR1 and CDR2 are SGHRS and YFSETQ. The length of the CDR3 is 16 residues. The chain combines TRBV5-1 with TRBJ1-4; unclear D gene. The TCR sequence derives from a man aged 18 to 30 in good health. Sequencing was performed on naive CD4+ T cells sorted from blood. Noted subset: CD45RA+ positively selected. In DNA, the CDR3 is TGCGCCAGCAGTAAGAACTCGGCAGGACCTAATGAAAAACTGTTTTTT. Its protein product is CASSKNSAGPNEKLFF.